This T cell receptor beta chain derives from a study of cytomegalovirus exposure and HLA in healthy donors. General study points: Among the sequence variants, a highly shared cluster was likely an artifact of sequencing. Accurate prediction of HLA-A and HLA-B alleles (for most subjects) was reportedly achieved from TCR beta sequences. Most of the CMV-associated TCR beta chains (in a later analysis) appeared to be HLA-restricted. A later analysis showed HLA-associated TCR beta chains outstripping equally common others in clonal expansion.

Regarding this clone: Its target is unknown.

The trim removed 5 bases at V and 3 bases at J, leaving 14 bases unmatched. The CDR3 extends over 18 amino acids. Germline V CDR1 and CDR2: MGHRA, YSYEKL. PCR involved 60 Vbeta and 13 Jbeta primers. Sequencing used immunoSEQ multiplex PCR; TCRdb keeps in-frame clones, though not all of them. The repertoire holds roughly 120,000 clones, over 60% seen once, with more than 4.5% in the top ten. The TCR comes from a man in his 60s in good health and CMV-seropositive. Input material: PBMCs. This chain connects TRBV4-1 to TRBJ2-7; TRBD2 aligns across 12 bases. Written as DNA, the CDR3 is TGCGCCAGCAGCAAAACCTTACTAGCGGGGGGACGAGACTACGAGCAGTACTTC. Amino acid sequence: CASSKTLLAGGRDYEQYF.